The 17 T cell receptor beta chains given below trace back to one sample, sequenced in a study of blood T cell repertoires in COVID-19. This table comes from immunoSEQ multiplex PCR, and its TCRdb copy is limited to in-frame clones, with some not included. The repertoire holds fewer than 250,000 clones, with 80% to 90% as singletons. Sequenced sample: peripheral blood. All receptors come from a man aged 50-60 years with COVID-19, enrolled during active disease.

The chain couples TRBV6-5 to TRBJ1-6; TRBD1 agrees at 7 bases. CDR1 MNHEY and CDR2 SVGAGI come from the germline V gene. This CDR3 region has 15 residues. V was pared by 6 bases and J by 5 bases, with 7 bases of the junction left unmatched. The CDR3 region is CASRPQGLDNSPLHF. The CDR3, as DNA: TGTGCCAGCAGGCCACAGGGGCTAGATAATTCACCCCTCCACTTT.

J is TRBJ2-4 and V is TRBV30; 11 bases match TRBD1. The CDR3 is 16 residues long. V was pared by 8 bases and J by 0 bases, with 9 bases of the junction left unmatched. CDR1 and CDR2 (germline): GTSNPN, SVGIG (reference sequence). This CDR3 reads CATGQGVNLAKNIQYF. The CDR3 nucleotides are TGTGCCACGGGACAGGGGGTGAACTTAGCCAAAAACATTCAGTACTTC.

This clone appeared once. V is TRBV19 and J is TRBJ2-5, with D possibly TRBD2 on 6 matching bases. CDR3 length: 17 amino acids. Germline assignment: CDR1 LNHDA and CDR2 SQIVND (reference sequence). The ends were cut back, 2 bases at V and 1 base at J, with 17 bases in the middle. The CDR3 protein is CASSIRTVAGPQETQYF. In nucleotides, the CDR3 is TGTGCCAGTAGTATAAGGACCGTGGCGGGACCCCAAGAGACCCAGTACTTC.

This clone appeared a few times. J is TRBJ2-7 and V is TRBV7-9, with a possible D match to TRBD2 (5 bases). CDR3 length: 13 residues. Germline V gives CDR1 SEHNR, CDR2 FQNEAQ (reference sequence). V gave up 2 bases and J gave up 5 bases, with 10 bases separating them. CDR3 in amino acids: CASSLPGIHEQYF. CDR3 coding DNA: TGTGCCAGCAGCTTACCGGGGATTCACGAGCAGTACTTC.

This chain joins TRBV10-3 and TRBJ2-7; 7 positions agree with TRBD1. V trimming: 0 bases; J trimming: 13 bases; junction bases outside the gene matches: 12. Germline values: CDR1 ENHRY, CDR2 SYGVKD. The CDR3 spans 14 residues. The CDR3 DNA reads TGTGCCATCAGTGAGTCCTCCCCGGCCCGGGACAGTTACTTC. It specifies CAISESSPARDSYF.

This chain joins TRBV25-1 and TRBJ2-7; 7 bases are a match to TRBD1. V lost 6 bases to trimming and J lost 3 bases; unmatched junction nucleotides: 5. This CDR3 has 13 amino acids. Germline CDR1 is MGHDK and CDR2 is SYGVNS. CDR3 loop: CASRPTGNYEQYF. In DNA, the CDR3 is TGTGCCAGCAGACCGACAGGGAACTACGAGCAGTACTTC.

The sample holds a few counts of this clone. The V and J genes are TRBV9 and TRBJ2-2; 7 bases line up with TRBD2. The trim removed 0 bases at V and 4 bases at J, leaving 9 bases unmatched. This CDR3 region has 17 residues. The germline gives CDR1 SGDLS, CDR2 YYNGEE. CDR3 DNA: TGTGCCAGCAGCGTAGTGCGCGGGGGTGGAGCCACCGGGGAGCTGTTTTTT. It yields the protein CASSVVRGGGATGELFF.

This chain links TRBV27 with TRBJ1-6; a weak D match, TRBD1 (6 bases). The CDR3 is made up of 15 amino acids. Trimming removed 3 bases at V and 8 bases at J, with 14 bases between. Germline lookup yields CDR1 MNHEY and CDR2 SMNVEV (reference sequence). The CDR3 sequence is CASSFSGGVHSPLHF. The CDR3 DNA sequence: TGTGCCAGCAGTTTCTCGGGGGGCGTTCATTCACCCCTCCACTTT.

V usage is TRBV29-1 and J usage is TRBJ2-1, with D perhaps matching TRBD2 (5 bases). V was pared by 3 bases and J by 8 bases, with 11 bases between. Germline loops: CDR1 SQVTM, CDR2 ANQGSEA. There are 12 residues in the CDR3. CDR3 region: CSVDQVSDEQFF. The CDR3 DNA sequence: TGCAGCGTTGACCAGGTTAGCGATGAGCAGTTCTTC.

The CDR3 here is CASSPPFGTASYNEQFF. CDR3 nucleotides: TGTGCCAGCAGTCCACCCTTTGGCACCGCCTCCTACAATGAGCAGTTCTTC. The rearrangement uses TRBV27 and TRBJ2-1, with D uncertain. The V gene lost 5 bases and the J gene lost 0 bases, with 17 bases spanning the gap. The CDR3 has 17 amino acids. Germline V CDR1 and CDR2: MNHEY, SMNVEV (reference sequence).

This clone has a single count. V is TRBV18 and J is TRBJ2-4; no firm D call. V lost 2 bases and J 0 bases, leaving 11 bases between the germline ends. CDR1 is KGHSH, CDR2 LQKENI, per germline. The CDR3 runs to 16 residues. CDR3 DNA sequence: TGTGCCAGCTCACCAAGAGTATCGGTAGCCAAAAACATTCAGTACTTC. Translating it yields CASSPRVSVAKNIQYF. Complete variable domain (other parts from reference TRBV18 and TRBJ2-4): NAGVMQNPRHLVRRRGQEARLRCSPMKGHSHVYWYRQLPEEGLKFMVYLQKENIIDESGMPKERFSAEFPKEGPSILRIQQVVRGDSAAYFCASSPRVSVAKNIQYFGAGTRLSVL.

The chain is built from TRBV27 and TRBJ2-1; 11 bases line up with TRBD2. J was trimmed by 6 bases and V by 3 bases; bases with no gene match: 13. The CDR3 contains 18 residues. In germline, CDR1 is MNHEY, CDR2 SMNVEV (reference sequence). In DNA, the CDR3 is TGTGCCAGCAGTTTCTTCTCAGGGGTCACTAGCGGGAGCAATGAGCAGTTCTTC. It is translated as CASSFFSGVTSGSNEQFF.

V and J are TRBV5-4 and TRBJ2-7; the match to TRBD2 covers 10 bases. The V segment lost 5 bases and the J segment 0 bases; nucleotides outside the gene matches: 5. Germline CDR1 is SGHNT and CDR2 is YYREEE (reference sequence). The CDR3 consists of 15 residues. CDR3 nucleotides: TGTGCCAGCAGTTCTAGCGGGGGACTCTCCTACGAGCAGTACTTC. Its translation is CASSSSGGLSYEQYF. Full variable domain (rest looked up from reference TRBV5-4 and TRBJ2-7): ETGVTQSPTHLIKTRGQQVTLRCSSQSGHNTVSWYQQALGQGPQFIFQYYREEENGRGNFPPRFSGLQFPNYSSELNVNALELDDSALYLCASSSSGGLSYEQYFGPGTRLTVT.

V gene TRBV5-1 combines with J gene TRBJ1-6; 7 nucleotides agree with TRBD1. This CDR3 is built from 16 residues. With 2 bases clipped from V and 5 bases from J, the junction kept 7 bases outside the gene matches. Per the germline V gene, CDR1 is SGHRS and CDR2 is YFSETQ. The CDR3 loop is CASSFTGAADNSPLHF. The CDR3 DNA reads TGCGCCAGCAGCTTTACAGGGGCCGCGGATAATTCACCCCTCCACTTT.

The genes are TRBV7-8 and TRBJ1-5, with TRBD1 matching 7 bases. CDR1 and CDR2 from the germline V gene are SGHVS and FQNEAQ. The CDR3 has 15 residues. V lost 5 bases to trimming and J lost 2 bases; unmatched junction nucleotides: 6. The CDR3 DNA reads TGTGCCAGCAGCCCGACAGGGAATGGCAATCAGCCCCAGCATTTT. Translated, it gives CASSPTGNGNQPQHF.

The chain is built from TRBV7-2 and TRBJ2-2; 9 bases are a match to TRBD1. The J segment lost 6 bases and the V segment lost 5 bases, leaving 7 bases of the junction unmatched. The germline V gene has CDR1 SGHTA and CDR2 FQGNSA. The CDR3 length is 15 residues. CDR3 protein: CASSRDRVISGELFF. CDR3 nucleotide sequence: TGTGCCAGCAGCAGGGACAGGGTTATCTCCGGGGAGCTGTTTTTT.

This clone was recorded only once. The chain employs TRBV5-6 and TRBJ1-1; 7 nucleotides line up with TRBD1. CDR1 SGHDT and CDR2 YYEEEE come from the germline V gene. Trimming took 3 bases from V and 0 from J; bases not matched to a gene: 2. The CDR3 extends over 14 amino acids. CDR3 loop: CASSSGQMNTEAFF. The CDR3 bases are TGTGCCAGCAGCTCGGGACAGATGAACACTGAAGCTTTCTTT.